This T cell receptor (beta chain) was documented in a study of cytomegalovirus exposure and HLA in healthy donors. This CDR3 comprises 13 residues. J gave up 5 bases and V 8 bases, and 7 bases lay outside the gene matches. Per germline, CDR1 SGHDN and CDR2 FVKESK. Primers: 60 Vbeta forward and 13 Jbeta reverse. Profiling relied on immunoSEQ multiplex PCR, and the TCRdb table lists in-frame clones only, not all of them. Among 130,000 or so clones listed, approximately 82% were seen once. Material: PBMCs. The clonotype was recovered from a woman aged 18-29 years in good health and CMV-seropositive. The rearrangement joins TRBV14 to TRBJ2-5; 8 positions match TRBD2. The CDR3 DNA sequence: TGTGCCAGCGCCTCGGGAGGGGTCGAGACCCAGTACTTC. It yields the protein CASASGGVETQYF.